What follows is one T cell receptor (beta chain) and its context. The data originate from a study of blood T cell repertoires in COVID-19. Germline values: CDR1 SGHTA, CDR2 FQGNSA. The CDR3 spans 15 residues. Trimming stripped 1 base from V and 5 bases from J, with 11 bases between. Per the original methods: Researchers report that nucleated cell counts were estimated from reference gene primer amplification. TCRdb keeps only in-frame clones here, not all; method: immunoSEQ multiplex PCR. That table gives V, J and clone size, and the DNA gave D and trimming. The repertoire holds fewer than 350,000 clones, with 80% to 90% as singletons.

The clonotype was recovered from a man aged 40-50 years with acute or convalescent COVID-19. Sequencing was carried out using peripheral blood. V and J are TRBV7-2 and TRBJ1-4; D is perhaps TRBD1 (5 bases). DNA for the CDR3: TGTGCCAGCAGCTTAGGGGGGGGAGCAAATGAAAAACTGTTTTTT. This gives the protein CASSLGGGANEKLFF.